Shown below are 16 T cell receptor beta chains from a single sample sequenced in a study of type 1 regulatory T cells. These receptors have no identified antigens. TCRdb re-analysed the reads in MiXCR, keeping a single row per CDR3 protein. The top ten clones hold roughly 2.1% of a sample with roughly 65,000 distinct CDR3 sequences, nearly 50% of them seen once. The sequenced sample consisted of cultured non-Tr1 T cells, either the whole culture or a sorted T cell fraction (not recorded which). The receptors were gathered from a human donor in good health.

In the case of this clonotype: The junction departs from germline at one end; a sequencing error may be responsible. This chain connects TRBV5-1 to TRBJ2-2, with D perhaps matching TRBD1 (6 bases). The germline CDR1 and CDR2 sequences are SGHRS and YFSETQ. This CDR3 spans 17 amino acids. For the CDR3, the DNA is TGCACCAGCAGCCGGAATATGGGGGCATCTGATGCCGGGGAGCTGTTTTTT. Amino acids: CTSSRNMGASDAGELFF.

The CDR3 region is CASSSDRGKRGVTEAFF. In DNA form, the CDR3 reads TGTGCCAGCAGTTCGGACAGGGGGAAAAGGGGGGTCACTGAAGCTTTCTTT. The gene calls are TRBV28 and TRBJ1-1; 10 nucleotides line up with TRBD1. The CDR3 is made up of 17 amino acids. CDR1 and CDR2 from the germline V gene are MDHEN and SYDVKM. Trimming took 4 bases from V and 4 from J; bases not matched to a gene: 12. Variable domain in full (rest from reference TRBV28 and TRBJ1-1): DVKVTQSSRYLVKRTGEKVFLECVQDMDHENMFWYRQDPGLGLRLIYFSYDVKMKEKGDIPEGYSVSREKKERFSLILESASTNQTSMYLCASSSDRGKRGVTEAFFGQGTRLTVV.

The chain carries TRBV18 and TRBJ2-2, with a tentative D call TRBD2 (5 bases). The CDR3 is 14 amino acids. The germline CDR1 and CDR2 sequences are KGHSH and LQKENI. V lost 0 bases and J lost 4, with 6 bases in between. The CDR3 region is CASSPPRVTGELFF. In DNA form, the CDR3 reads TGTGCCAGCTCACCACCGCGGGTCACCGGGGAGCTGTTTTTT.

The rearrangement joins TRBV7-3 to TRBJ1-1; D may be TRBD1 (6 bases). The germline V gene has CDR1 SGHTA and CDR2 FQGTGA. V lost 1 base to trimming and J lost 1 base, with 10 bases between them. This CDR3 region has 15 residues. Here the CDR3 reads CASSLNGGANTEAFF. CDR3 coding DNA: TGTGCCAGCAGCTTAAATGGGGGGGCGAACACTGAAGCTTTCTTT.

CDR3 nucleotides: TGTGCCAGCGGCCGATACGGTGAGCAGTTCTTC. Amino acids: CASGRYGEQFF. The chain joins TRBV7-9 to TRBJ2-1; D remains unclear. V was trimmed by 8 bases and J by 9 bases, leaving 11 bases between them. In germline, CDR1 is SEHNR, CDR2 FQNEAQ (reference sequence). The CDR3 contains 11 residues.

Concerning this clonotype: One end of the junction fails to match germline, which may point to a read error. V is TRBV19 and J is TRBJ1-5, with 9 bases matching TRBD1. This CDR3 is built from 17 residues. Looked up from germline, CDR1 is LNHDA and CDR2 is SQIVND (reference sequence). CDR3 region: CASSNRDRVGDNRPQHF. The CDR3 DNA reads as TGTGCCAGTAGTAACAGGGACAGGGTGGGGGACAATCGGCCCCAGCATTTT.

This clonotype was seen a few times. V gene TRBV20-1 combines with J gene TRBJ2-2; D gene unclear. Between the trimmed V and J ends, which lost 0 bases and 5 bases, there was a span of 16 bases. Germline V gene data show CDR1 as DFQATT and CDR2 as SNEGSKA (reference sequence). The CDR3 runs to 16 residues. The CDR3 spells CSARDPQSATTGELFF. The CDR3, as DNA: TGCAGTGCTAGAGATCCCCAGAGCGCCACTACCGGGGAGCTGTTTTTT.

This clonotype came up a few times. The chain couples TRBV4-2 to TRBJ2-3, with D perhaps TRBD1 (6 bases). Germline V CDR1 and CDR2: LGHNA, YNFKEQ. This CDR3 is 13 amino acids long. With 1 base removed from V and 8 bases from J, the gap between germline ends came to 10 bases. The CDR3 DNA reads TGTGCCAGCAGCCAAGTAAGAGGGGGTACGCAGTATTTT. Translating it yields CASSQVRGGTQYF.

V usage is TRBV19 and J usage is TRBJ1-1; no clear D gene. Germline loops: CDR1 LNHDA, CDR2 SQIVND (reference sequence). The length of the CDR3 is 16 residues. V was pared by 6 bases and J by 8 bases, with 25 bases between. The CDR3 DNA is TGTGCCAGTAGGCCGGGTGTGGTCTCACCGACGGAGGAAGCTTTCTTT. Translated: CASRPGVVSPTEEAFF.

This chain links TRBV4-3 with TRBJ1-4, with a tentative D call TRBD1 (6 bases). The CDR3 has 16 residues. Germline values: CDR1 LGHNA, CDR2 YSLEER. Trimming shortened V by 1 base and J by 8 bases, and 17 bases separated the two germline ends. The CDR3 region has the DNA TGCGCCAGCAGCCAAGGGGCTATCGCAGGGGAGGAAAAACTGTTTTTT. This sequence encodes CASSQGAIAGEEKLFF.

The V and J genes are TRBV19 and TRBJ1-2; D is unclear. Germline CDR1 LNHDA, CDR2 SQIVND (reference sequence). The CDR3 spans 13 residues. Trimming cost V 3 bases and J 7 bases, with 12 bases left between them. The CDR3 loop reads CASSIGSAAGYTF. Written as DNA, the CDR3 is TGTGCCAGTAGTATCGGGTCGGCGGCTGGCTACACCTTC. Variable domain in full (rest from reference TRBV19 and TRBJ1-2): DGGITQSPKYLFRKEGQNVTLSCEQNLNHDAMYWYRQDPGQGLRLIYYSQIVNDFQKGDIAEGYSVSREKKESFPLTVTSAQKNPTAFYLCASSIGSAAGYTFGSGTRLTVV.

CDR3 nucleotides: TGCGCCAGCAGTTCCGGGACAACGGGGGGAAACACCATATATTTT. Translated, it gives CASSSGTTGGNTIYF. V gene TRBV5-1 combines with J gene TRBJ1-3; a possible D gene is TRBD1 (6 bases). The CDR3 has 15 residues. The germline CDR1 and CDR2 sequences are SGHRS and YFSETQ. The V and J ends lost 5 bases and 4 bases respectively, with 16 bases between them.

V usage is TRBV27 and J usage is TRBJ1-2, with D possibly matching TRBD1 (5 bases). Trimming removed 6 bases from V and 0 bases from J, with 14 bases in between. Per the germline V gene, CDR1 is MNHEY and CDR2 is SMNVEV (reference sequence). The CDR3 is made up of 15 amino acids. The CDR3 loop reads CASSPRDRPNYGYTF. CDR3 nucleotides: TGTGCCAGCAGCCCCCGGGACCGGCCTAACTATGGCTACACCTTC.

This clonotype showed up just once. The V and J genes are TRBV4-1 and TRBJ1-5; no clear D. Germline V lookup: CDR1 MGHRA, CDR2 YSYEKL. The V and J ends lost 0 bases and 4 bases respectively, with 7 bases between them. CDR3 length: 14 amino acids. CDR3 residues: CASSQEGRNQPQHF. The CDR3 nucleotides read TGCGCCAGCAGCCAAGAGGGAAGGAATCAGCCCCAGCATTTT.

V and J are TRBV5-1 and TRBJ1-1, with TRBD1 as a possible D gene (6 bases). The germline V and J ends were trimmed by 3 bases and 7 bases, with 16 bases remaining between them. CDR3 length: 14 residues. Germline V gene sequence: CDR1 SGHRS, CDR2 YFSETQ. The CDR3 coding sequence is TGCGCCAGCAGCTGGGGGGCGGGGGTGAATGAAGCTTTCTTT. It specifies CASSWGAGVNEAFF.

This chain joins TRBV7-2 and TRBJ2-7, with 10 bases fitting TRBD2. The CDR3 consists of 15 residues. After removal of 4 bases from V and 5 bases from J, the junction contained 8 bases not matched to a gene. Per the germline V gene, CDR1 is SGHTA and CDR2 is FQGNSA. The CDR3: CASSSQRGGVHEQYF. CDR3 nucleotides: TGTGCCAGCAGCTCTCAGCGGGGGGGCGTCCACGAGCAGTACTTC. Full variable domain (remainder filled in from reference TRBV7-2 and TRBJ2-7): GAGVSQSPSNKVTEKGKDVELRCDPISGHTALYWYRQSLGQGLEFLIYFQGNSAPDKSGLPSDRFSAERTGGSVSTLTIQRTQQEDSAVYLCASSSQRGGVHEQYFGPGTRLTVT.